The 8 T cell receptor beta chains below come from one sample, sequenced in a study of neoadjuvant nivolumab and ipilimumab in lung cancer. Data came from immunoSEQ multiplex PCR; TCRdb stores just in-frame clones and leaves some out. Of 20,000 to 25,000 clones listed, 82% are singletons. Sequences were derived from peripheral blood, sampled before neoadjuvant nivolumab, alone or with ipilimumab. The receptors were sampled from an adult with non-small cell lung cancer.

CDR3 bases: TGTGCCAGCAGCCCAGGACTAGCGGGCAGCTACGAGCAGTACTTC. It codes for CASSPGLAGSYEQYF. The rearrangement links TRBV5-6 to TRBJ2-7; 11 positions agree with TRBD2. There are 15 residues in the CDR3. V lost 4 bases to trimming and J lost 3 bases; unmatched junction nucleotides: 6. From germline, CDR1 is SGHDT and CDR2 YYEEEE.

This rearrangement joins TRBV7-9 to TRBJ1-3; D is ambiguous. Germline V gene lookup returns CDR1 SEHNR and CDR2 FQNEAQ (reference sequence). Between the trimmed V and J ends, which lost 5 bases and 4 bases, there was a span of 6 bases. This CDR3 region has 12 residues. CDR3 DNA: TGTGCCAGCAGCCCGACAGGAAACACCATATATTTT. Translation gives CASSPTGNTIYF.

The chain recombines TRBV7-2 with TRBJ2-1; tentatively, D is TRBD2 (6 bases). Trimming cost V 5 bases and J 2 bases, with 10 bases left between them. Germline CDR1 and CDR2: SGHTA and FQGNSA. The CDR3 has 14 residues. CDR3: CASSPSGAYNEQFF. The CDR3 nucleotides read TGTGCCAGCAGCCCGTCGGGAGCCTACAATGAGCAGTTCTTC.

V is TRBV7-2 and J is TRBJ1-5; D call uncertain. The V end lost 8 bases, the J end lost 6 bases, and 20 bases lay between the germline ends. The CDR3 sequence is 15 residues long. Germline V gives CDR1 SGHTA, CDR2 FQGNSA. CDR3 region: CASGPNSGVLQPQHF. The CDR3 DNA is TGTGCCAGCGGCCCCAACAGTGGGGTTCTTCAGCCCCAGCATTTT.

V and J are TRBV28 and TRBJ1-2; D is undetermined. CDR3 length: 15 amino acids. Deletions cut 7 bases from V and 8 bases from J, with 23 bases between. Germline CDR1 MDHEN, CDR2 SYDVKM. CDR3 loop: CASITQSKRQRGYTF. CDR3 DNA: TGTGCCAGCATCACCCAATCTAAAAGGCAAAGAGGCTACACCTTC.

The chain is built from TRBV27 and TRBJ1-4; D unclear. Germline values: CDR1 MNHEY, CDR2 SMNVEV (reference sequence). Trimming shortened V by 3 bases and J by 7 bases, and 18 bases separated the two germline ends. The CDR3 runs to 16 residues. The CDR3 spells CASSFRQADLGEKLFF. The CDR3 DNA follows: TGTGCCAGCAGTTTCAGACAAGCCGACCTGGGTGAAAAACTGTTTTTT.

J is TRBJ2-3 and V is TRBV9; D may be TRBD2 (6 bases). Trimming took off 0 bases at V and 6 bases at J, with 17 bases between the two ends. Germline CDR1 and CDR2: SGDLS and YYNGEE. The CDR3 totals 16 residues. The CDR3 bases are TGTGCCAGCAGCGTAGATGGAAGGACTACCCGGGATACGCAGTATTTT. As protein: CASSVDGRTTRDTQYF.

The chain couples TRBV7-3 to TRBJ2-7; D gene ambiguous. Germline CDR1 and CDR2: SGHTA and FQGTGA. This CDR3 is 13 amino acids long. Trimming took 2 bases from V and 0 from J, leaving 5 bases between them. In DNA, the CDR3 is TGTGCCAGCAGCTTAGGCATCTCCTACGAGCAGTACTTC. This encodes CASSLGISYEQYF. Full variable domain (outside the CDR3, taken from reference TRBV7-3 and TRBJ2-7): GAGVSQTPSNKVTEKGKYVELRCDPISGHTALYWYRQSLGQGPEFLIYFQGTGAADDSGLPNDRFFAVRPEGSVSTLKIQRTERGDSAVYLCASSLGISYEQYFGPGTRLTVT.